This T cell receptor (beta chain) was recorded in a study of T cell responses to AZD1222 COVID-19 vaccine. Germline CDR1 reads LGHDT; CDR2 reads YNNKEL (reference sequence). V dropped 4 bases and J dropped 1 base, with 11 bases sitting between them. CDR3 length: 14 residues. The method was immunoSEQ multiplex PCR; TCRdb's version includes in-frame clones alone and lacks a portion of them. The table lists 150,000 to 200,000 clones, about 93% of them singletons. In the case of this clone: The same CDR3 also results from other DNA sequences found in this sample.

The TCR was taken from an adult who received the MenACWY meningococcal vaccine as a control. The chain links TRBV3-1 (or the pseudogene TRBV3-2) to TRBJ2-7; D may be TRBD2 (5 bases). This sample comprised peripheral blood, obtained 28 days after the second dose of the MenACWY control vaccine. The CDR3 is CASSPSGGSYEQYF. The CDR3 DNA is TGTGCCAGCAGCCCCTCCGGCGGGTCCTACGAGCAGTACTTC.